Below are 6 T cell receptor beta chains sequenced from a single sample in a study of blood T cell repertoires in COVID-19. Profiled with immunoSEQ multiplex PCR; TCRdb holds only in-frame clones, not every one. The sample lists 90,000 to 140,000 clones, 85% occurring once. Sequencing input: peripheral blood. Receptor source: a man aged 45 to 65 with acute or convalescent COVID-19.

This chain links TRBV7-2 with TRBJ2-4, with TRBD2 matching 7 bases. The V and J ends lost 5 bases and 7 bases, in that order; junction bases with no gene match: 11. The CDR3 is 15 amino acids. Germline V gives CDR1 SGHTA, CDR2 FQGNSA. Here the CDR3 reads CASSLTPGGWNIQYF. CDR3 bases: TGTGCCAGCAGCCTGACCCCGGGAGGTTGGAACATTCAGTACTTC.

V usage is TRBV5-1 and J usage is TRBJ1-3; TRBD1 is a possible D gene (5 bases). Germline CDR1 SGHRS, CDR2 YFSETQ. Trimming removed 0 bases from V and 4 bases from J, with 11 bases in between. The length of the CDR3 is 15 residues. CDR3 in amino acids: CASSLVGGIGNTIYF. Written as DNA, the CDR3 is TGCGCCAGCAGCTTGGTTGGGGGGATCGGAAACACCATATATTTT. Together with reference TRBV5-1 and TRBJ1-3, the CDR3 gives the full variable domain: KAGVTQTPRYLIKTRGQQVTLSCSPISGHRSVSWYQQTPGQGLQFLFEYFSETQRNKGNFPGRFSGRQFSNSRSEMNVSTLELGDSALYLCASSLVGGIGNTIYFGEGSWLTVV.

The CDR3 sequence is CASSFLRRASGEQYF. The CDR3 bases are TGTGCCAGCAGCTTCCTACGGAGGGCATCGGGCGAGCAGTACTTC. The rearrangement uses TRBV5-6 and TRBJ2-7, with D perhaps matching TRBD2 (6 bases). Trimming left V 2 bases short and J 6 bases short, with 18 bases between. The CDR3 totals 15 residues. Germline loops: CDR1 SGHDT, CDR2 YYEEEE.

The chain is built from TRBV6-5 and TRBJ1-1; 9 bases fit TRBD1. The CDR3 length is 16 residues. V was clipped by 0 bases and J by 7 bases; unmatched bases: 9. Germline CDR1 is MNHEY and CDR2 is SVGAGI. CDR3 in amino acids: CASSYSRTGVRGEAFF. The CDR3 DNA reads TGTGCCAGCAGTTACTCGAGGACAGGGGTACGGGGTGAAGCTTTCTTT.

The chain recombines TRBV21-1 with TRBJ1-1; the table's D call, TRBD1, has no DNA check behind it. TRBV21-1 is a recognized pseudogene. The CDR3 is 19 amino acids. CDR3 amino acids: CASSKKGEGPQGAMSEAFF. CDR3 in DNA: TGTGCCAGCAGCAAAAAAGGGGAGGGACCACAGGGGGCGATGTCTGAAGCTTTCTTT.

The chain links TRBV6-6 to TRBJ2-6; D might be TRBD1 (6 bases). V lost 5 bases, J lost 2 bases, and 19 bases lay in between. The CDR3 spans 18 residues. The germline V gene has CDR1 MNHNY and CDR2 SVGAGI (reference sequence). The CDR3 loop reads CASSHTTTGSTGANVLTF. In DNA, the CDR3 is TGTGCCAGCAGTCACACAACAACAGGGTCAACTGGGGCCAACGTCCTGACTTTC.